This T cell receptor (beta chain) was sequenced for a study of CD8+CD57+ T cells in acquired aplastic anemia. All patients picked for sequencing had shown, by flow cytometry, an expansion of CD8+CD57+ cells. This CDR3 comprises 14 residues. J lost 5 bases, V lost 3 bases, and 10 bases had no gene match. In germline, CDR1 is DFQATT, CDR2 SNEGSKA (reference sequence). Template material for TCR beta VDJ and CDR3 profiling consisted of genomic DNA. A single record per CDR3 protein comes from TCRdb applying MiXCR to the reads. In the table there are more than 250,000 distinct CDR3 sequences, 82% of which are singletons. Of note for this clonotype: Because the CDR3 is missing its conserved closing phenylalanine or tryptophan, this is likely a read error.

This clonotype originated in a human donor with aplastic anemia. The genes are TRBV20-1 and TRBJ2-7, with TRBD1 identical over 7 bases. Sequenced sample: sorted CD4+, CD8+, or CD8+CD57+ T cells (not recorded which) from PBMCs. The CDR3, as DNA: TGCAGTGCTAGGCCGCTACAGGGGCCCAACGAGCAGTACATC. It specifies CSARPLQGPNEQYI.